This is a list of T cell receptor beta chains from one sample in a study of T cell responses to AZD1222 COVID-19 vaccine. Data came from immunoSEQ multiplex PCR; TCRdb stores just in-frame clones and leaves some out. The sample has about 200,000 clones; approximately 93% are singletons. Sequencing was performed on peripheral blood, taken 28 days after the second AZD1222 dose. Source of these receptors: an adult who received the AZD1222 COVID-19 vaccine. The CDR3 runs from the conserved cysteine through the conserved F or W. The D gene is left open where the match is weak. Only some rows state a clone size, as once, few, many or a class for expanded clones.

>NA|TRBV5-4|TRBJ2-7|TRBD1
TGTGCCAGCAGCCGTCAGACAGGGGGGTCCTACGAGCAGTACTTC
CASSRQTGGSYEQYF
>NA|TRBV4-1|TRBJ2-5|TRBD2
TGCGCCAGCAGCCAAGATAGAAGCGGGGGCCCTTCCAGAGAGACCCAGTACTTC
CASSQDRSGGPSRETQYF
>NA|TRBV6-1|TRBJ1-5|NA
TGTGCCAGCAGTGAAAGGTGGAAGAGCAATCAGCCCCAGCATTTT
CASSERWKSNQPQHF
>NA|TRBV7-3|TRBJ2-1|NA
TGTGCCAGCAGCCCCGACCAAGGCTACAATGAGCAGTTCTTC
CASSPDQGYNEQFF
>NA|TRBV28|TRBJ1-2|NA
TGTGCCAGCAGTTTCCGAGGGGACGATGGCTACACCTTC
CASSFRGDDGYTF
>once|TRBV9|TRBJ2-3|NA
TGTGCCAGCAGCGTAGTTCCTACAGATACGCAGTATTTT
CASSVVPTDTQYF
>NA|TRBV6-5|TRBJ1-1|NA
TGTGCCAGCAGTCACAGGGTGAACACTGAAGCTTTCTTT
CASSHRVNTEAFF
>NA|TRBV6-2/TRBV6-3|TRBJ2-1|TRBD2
TGTGCCAGCAGTTACCTAGCGGGGTACAATGAGCAGTTCTTC
CASSYLAGYNEQFF
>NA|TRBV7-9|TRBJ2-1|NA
TGTGCCAGCAGCTTAGCAGGGGGGGATGAGCAGTTCTTC
CASSLAGGDEQFF
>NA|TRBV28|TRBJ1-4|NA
TGTGCCAGCAGTTCCTCAGGGGCAACTAATGAAAAACTGTTTTTT
CASSSSGATNEKLFF
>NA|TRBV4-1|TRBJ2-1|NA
TGCGCCAGCAGCCAGACGAATGAGCAGTTCTTC
CASSQTNEQFF
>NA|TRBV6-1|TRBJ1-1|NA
TGTGCCAGCAGTGAGACAATGGGGATGAACACTGAAGCTTTCTTT
CASSETMGMNTEAFF
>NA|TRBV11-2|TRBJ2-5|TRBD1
TGTGCCAGCAGCGGAACAGGGGCCCCAGAGACCCAGTACTTC
CASSGTGAPETQYF
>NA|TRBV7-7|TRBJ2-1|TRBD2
TGTGCCAGCAGCCGACTAGCGGGAGAAGATGAGCAGTTCTTC
CASSRLAGEDEQFF
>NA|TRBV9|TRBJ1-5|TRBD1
TGTGCCAGCAGCGTAGGGACAGGCTTCAATCAGCCCCAGCATTTT
CASSVGTGFNQPQHF
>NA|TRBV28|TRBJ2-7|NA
TGTGCCAGCAGACCCCCGTTGGGCTCCTACGAGCAGTACTTC
CASRPPLGSYEQYF
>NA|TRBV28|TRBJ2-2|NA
TGTGCCAGCAGAAACACAGGGACCGGGGAGCTGTTTTTT
CASRNTGTGELFF
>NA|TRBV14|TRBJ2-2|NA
TGTGCCAGCAGCCGTATGGGGCAGAGCGGGGAGCTGTTTTTT
CASSRMGQSGELFF
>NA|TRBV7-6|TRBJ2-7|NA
TGTGCCAGCACCCAGGGGGGCGAGCAGTACTTC
CASTQGGEQYF
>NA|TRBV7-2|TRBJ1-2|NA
TGTGCCAGCAGCTTAAAATCGCGGGATAAGGCTAACTATGGCTACACCTTC
CASSLKSRDKANYGYTF
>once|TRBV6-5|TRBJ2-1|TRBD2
TGTGCCAGCAGTCCAACTAGCGGGGGGGAGAACGAGCAGTTCTTC
CASSPTSGGENEQFF
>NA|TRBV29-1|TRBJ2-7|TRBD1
TGCAGCGTTGAGGGACAGACGTCCTACGAGCAGTACTTC
CSVEGQTSYEQYF
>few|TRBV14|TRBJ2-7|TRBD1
TGTGCCAGCAGCCACGGACAGGGCTACGAGCAGTACTTC
CASSHGQGYEQYF
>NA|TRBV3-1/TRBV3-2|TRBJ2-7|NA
TGTGCCAGCAGCCAAGGCTGGGTTGCCTACGAGCAGTACTTC
CASSQGWVAYEQYF
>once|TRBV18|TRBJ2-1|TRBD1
TGTGCCAGCTCACCTATTCAGGGGGAGAATGAGCAGTTCTTC
CASSPIQGENEQFF
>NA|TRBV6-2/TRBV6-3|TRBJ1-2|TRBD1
TGTGCCAGCAGTTACTTTGGACAGGGGGCTTCATCCCGGAATGGCTACACCTTC
CASSYFGQGASSRNGYTF
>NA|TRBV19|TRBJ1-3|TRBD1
TGTGCCAGTAGTATAACCTACAGGGGGGACTCTGGAAACACCATATATTTT
CASSITYRGDSGNTIYF
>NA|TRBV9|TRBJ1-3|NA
TGTGCCAGCAGCGTGGGGGGCGGAAACACCATATATTTT
CASSVGGGNTIYF
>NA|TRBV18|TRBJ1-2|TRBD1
TGTGCCAGCTCCCCGGGACAGGAGCCTTATGGCTACACCTTC
CASSPGQEPYGYTF
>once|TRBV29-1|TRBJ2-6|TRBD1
TGCAGCGTTGCAGGGACAGCTACCTCTGGGGCCAACGTCCTGACTTTC
CSVAGTATSGANVLTF
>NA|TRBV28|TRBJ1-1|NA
TGTGCCAGCGCCCGATTTGAAGCTTTCTTT
CASARFEAFF
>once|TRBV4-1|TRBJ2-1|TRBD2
TGCGCCAGCAGCCAAGCACCCAGCGGGGGGGCGCCATACAATGAGCAGTTCTTC
CASSQAPSGGAPYNEQFF
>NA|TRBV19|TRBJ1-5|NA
TGTGCCAGTAGTAGTAAGGGTCTCAATCAGCCCCAGCATTTT
CASSSKGLNQPQHF
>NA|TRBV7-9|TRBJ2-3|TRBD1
TGTGCCAGCAGCGACAGGGGGGGCCGGGAGGATACGCAGTATTTT
CASSDRGGREDTQYF
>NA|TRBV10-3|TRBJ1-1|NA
TGTGCCATCAGTGAGCCTCACGTACAGGTTGAAGCTTTCTTT
CAISEPHVQVEAFF
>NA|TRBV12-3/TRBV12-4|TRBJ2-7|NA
TGTGCCAGCAGCACCACCTACGAGCAGTACTTC
CASSTTYEQYF
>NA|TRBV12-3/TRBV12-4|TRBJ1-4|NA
TGTGCCAGCAGTTTAGGGCAGGGGTTGGGGGTATTTTTT
CASSLGQGLGVFF
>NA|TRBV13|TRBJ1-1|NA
TGTGCCAGCAGCTTATTGGGGCAGCGGAACACTGAAGCTTTCTTT
CASSLLGQRNTEAFF
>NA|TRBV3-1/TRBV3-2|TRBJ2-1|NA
TGTGCCAGCAGCCAAGGAGATCCTAGCCCTTACAATGAGCAGTTCTTC
CASSQGDPSPYNEQFF
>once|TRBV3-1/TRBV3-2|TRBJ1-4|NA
TGTGCCAGCAGCCAAGATCTGCTTCAACGTGAAAAACTGTTTTTT
CASSQDLLQREKLFF
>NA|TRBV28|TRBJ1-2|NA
TGTGCCAGCAGTGAACCGGGCGGCTATGGCTACACCTTC
CASSEPGGYGYTF
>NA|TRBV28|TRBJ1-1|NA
TGTGCCAGCAGTCCTGGTGACAGGAACACTGAAGCTTTCTTT
CASSPGDRNTEAFF
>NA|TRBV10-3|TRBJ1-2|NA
TGTGCCATCAGTGCAAGGGAAGACTATGGCTACACCTTC
CAISAREDYGYTF
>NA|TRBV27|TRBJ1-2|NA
TGTGCCAGCAGTCCGGGGCCTTCTCCCCACTATGGCTACACCTTC
CASSPGPSPHYGYTF
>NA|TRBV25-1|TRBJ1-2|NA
TGTGCCAGCAGTGTACAGCCCTATGGCTACACCTTC
CASSVQPYGYTF
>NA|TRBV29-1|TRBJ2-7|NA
TGCAGCGGGAAAGACAGCCCCTACGAGCAGTACTTC
CSGKDSPYEQYF
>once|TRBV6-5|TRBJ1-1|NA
TGTGCCACCGGCAAGTCGGCTGAAGCTTTCTTT
CATGKSAEAFF
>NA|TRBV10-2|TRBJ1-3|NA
TGCGCCAGCAGTGACAACTCTGGAAACACCATATATTTT
CASSDNSGNTIYF
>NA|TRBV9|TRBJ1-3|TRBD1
TGTGCCAGCAGCGTCGGACAGGGGGCATCTGGAAACACCATATATTTT
CASSVGQGASGNTIYF
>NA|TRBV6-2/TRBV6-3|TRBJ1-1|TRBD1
TGTGCCAGCAGTCGGGACAGGGGGTACACTGAAGCTTTCTTT
CASSRDRGYTEAFF
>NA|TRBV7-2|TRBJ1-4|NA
TGTGCCAGCAGCCAAGGGACGACTGCAACTAATGAAAAACTGTTTTTT
CASSQGTTATNEKLFF
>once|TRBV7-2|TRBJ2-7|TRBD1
TGTGCCAGCAGAAGACAGGGTATCTACGAGCAGTACTTC
CASRRQGIYEQYF
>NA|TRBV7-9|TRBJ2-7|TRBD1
TGTGCCAGCAGCCCGGGGCAGGGGGCCGTTGGATCCTACGAGCAGTACTTC
CASSPGQGAVGSYEQYF